A single sample gave rise to the 23 T cell receptor beta chains below, sequenced in a study of spatial heterogeneity in lung cancer. TCRdb re-analysed the 5' RACE reads in MiXCR, keeping a single row per CDR3 protein. The sample consists of 4,100 or so distinct CDR3 sequences, about 22% of them appearing once. The time point here: sample taken at primary tumor resection. Whole RNA, isolated from tumor, nontumor lung or frozen PBMC, was sequenced without prior sorting. The sample was normal lung tissue next to the tumor, taken at surgery. These receptor sequences come from a female donor with early-stage non-small cell lung cancer.

This clonotype counts as medium-sized (0.01 to 0.1%). The chain couples TRBV18 to TRBJ1-1; 7 bases line up with TRBD1. Germline CDR1 and CDR2: KGHSH and LQKENI. Trimming removed 3 bases from V and 3 bases from J; junction bases left unmatched: 7. This CDR3 comprises 15 residues. The CDR3 sequence is CASSPTGEGYTEAFF. The CDR3, as DNA: TGTGCCAGCTCACCTACAGGGGAAGGGTACACTGAAGCTTTCTTT.

The chain has TRBV4-3 and TRBJ1-3; D is ambiguous. V was cut by 0 bases and J by 0 bases, with 6 bases left in between. Germline lookup yields CDR1 LGHNA and CDR2 YSLEER. The CDR3 consists of 15 residues. The CDR3 protein is CASSQDRVSGNTIYF. Written as DNA, the CDR3 is TGCGCCAGCAGCCAAGATCGGGTCTCTGGAAACACCATATATTTT.

Relative to its sample, this clonotype is medium-sized. The chain couples TRBV12-3 or TRBV12-4 to TRBJ2-7; perhaps TRBD1 as D (6 bases). The CDR3 has 12 amino acids. V was clipped by 8 bases and J by 6 bases, with 14 bases between them. The CDR3 DNA sequence: TGTGCCAGCTCCCAGGGGCTTAGCGAGCAGTACTTC. Its translation is CASSQGLSEQYF.

This clonotype was seen repeatedly, ten times or more. The chain recombines TRBV7-6 with TRBJ2-7; 7 nucleotides match TRBD1. V shed 5 bases and J 2 bases; nucleotides not matched to a gene: 9. This CDR3 spans 15 amino acids. Per germline, CDR1 SGHVS and CDR2 FNYEAQ. The CDR3: CASSPGQVPTYEQYF. The CDR3 coding sequence is TGTGCCAGCAGCCCCGGACAGGTCCCAACCTACGAGCAGTACTTC. The whole variable domain, filled in from reference TRBV7-6 and TRBJ2-7, reads GAGVSQSPRYKVTKRGQDVALRCDPISGHVSLYWYRQALGQGPEFLTYFNYEAQQDKSGLPNDRFSAERPEGSISTLTIQRTEQRDSAMYRCASSPGQVPTYEQYFGPGTRLTVT.

This clonotype was seen more than once but under ten times. The chain carries TRBV5-1 and TRBJ2-7; 7 bases are shared with TRBD1. The germline CDR1 and CDR2 sequences are SGHRS and YFSETQ. V lost 2 bases, J lost 3 bases, and 5 bases stayed unmatched. This CDR3 region has 14 residues. As DNA, the CDR3 is TGCGCCAGCAGCTTTTCGGACAGGATCTACGAGCAGTACTTC. Translation gives CASSFSDRIYEQYF.

This clonotype was counted many times. The rearrangement joins TRBV29-1 to TRBJ1-2; D possibly corresponds to TRBD1 (5 bases). Germline-derived CDR1 and CDR2 are SQVTM and ANQGSEA. This CDR3 is built from 14 residues. V was trimmed by 4 bases and J by 4 bases, leaving 16 bases between them. The DNA of the CDR3 is TGCAGCGTTGTCGAGGGGTCCACGACCTATGGCTACACCTTC. It encodes CSVVEGSTTYGYTF.

This clonotype was seen only a few times. This chain's CDR3 is CASSDRTGGNTEAFF. DNA of the CDR3: TGTGCCAGCAGTGATAGGACAGGGGGGAACACTGAAGCTTTCTTT. The chain links TRBV6-1 to TRBJ1-1, with 10 nucleotides matching TRBD1. CDR1 is MNHNS and CDR2 is SASEGT in the germline V gene. V shed 3 bases, J shed 1 base, and the junction held 2 bases outside the gene matches. CDR3 size: 15 residues.

By frequency in the sample, this clonotype is medium-sized (0.01 to 0.1%). The chain has TRBV7-8 and TRBJ2-5, with 10 bases identical to TRBD2. V dropped 7 bases and J dropped 2; count of bases not matched to a gene: 7. The length of the CDR3 is 15 residues. CDR1 is SGHVS and CDR2 is FQNEAQ in the germline V gene. The CDR3 DNA reads as TGTGCCAGCACCGAATTAGCGGGAGGTCAAGAGACCCAGTACTTC. It codes for CASTELAGGQETQYF.

By share, this clonotype counts as medium-sized. The rearrangement links TRBV7-3 to TRBJ2-3, with 7 bases fitting TRBD2. Germline loops: CDR1 SGHTA, CDR2 FQGTGA. J lost 5 bases, V lost 2 bases, and 13 bases had no gene match. This CDR3 is built from 17 residues. CDR3 DNA sequence: TGTGCCAGCAGCTTACCCCAGTGGGAGGGCCTTGTAGATACGCAGTATTTT. It specifies CASSLPQWEGLVDTQYF.

This clonotype appeared many times. The chain carries TRBV24-1 and TRBJ2-4, with 7 nucleotides matching TRBD1. CDR3 length: 18 residues. Trimming at V came to 1 base and at J to 0 bases, leaving 8 bases not matched to a gene. Germline CDR1 and CDR2: KGHDR and SFDVKD. CDR3 protein: CATSDFKRQGLAKNIQYF. The CDR3 nucleotides are TGTGCCACCAGTGATTTCAAACGACAGGGATTAGCCAAAAACATTCAGTACTTC.

This clonotype came up once. This rearrangement joins TRBV20-1 to TRBJ2-7; no clear D. This CDR3 is built from 14 residues. CDR1 and CDR2 (germline): DFQATT, SNEGSKA (reference sequence). Trimming stripped 0 bases from V and 3 bases from J, with 12 bases between. The CDR3 DNA reads TGCAGTGCTAGAGATCTCCGGCAGATCTACGAGCAGTACTTC. Its translation: CSARDLRQIYEQYF.

This clonotype is medium-sized (0.01 to 0.1%) by share. The V and J genes are TRBV7-2 and TRBJ2-5, with 10 bases aligning to TRBD1. Looked up from germline, CDR1 is SGHTA and CDR2 is FQGNSA. There are 13 residues in the CDR3. With 1 base clipped from V and 10 bases from J, the junction kept 3 bases outside the gene matches. CDR3 sequence reads: CASSLEGQGIQYF. As DNA, the CDR3 is TGTGCCAGCAGCTTAGAGGGACAGGGGATCCAGTACTTC.

By its share, this clonotype is large. The rearrangement links TRBV29-1 to TRBJ2-7; D may be TRBD2 (6 bases). The CDR3 sequence is 14 residues long. V lost 4 bases and J 5 bases, leaving 18 bases between the germline ends. Looked up from germline, CDR1 is SQVTM and CDR2 is ANQGSEA. CDR3 nucleotide sequence: TGCAGCGTTGGGACAAAGGGCGGGGTCGACGAGCAGTACTTC. This sequence encodes CSVGTKGGVDEQYF.

This clonotype counts as medium-sized. The chain couples TRBV19 to TRBJ2-7; possible D gene TRBD1, 5 bases. Between the trimmed V and J ends, which lost 2 bases and 3 bases, there was a span of 11 bases. This CDR3 spans 14 amino acids. CDR1 is LNHDA, CDR2 SQIVND, per germline (reference sequence). The CDR3 region has the DNA TGTGCCAGTAGTATACAGGGCCAAAACTACGAGCAGTACTTC. It codes for CASSIQGQNYEQYF.

The V call is TRBV20-1, the J call TRBJ2-1; unclear D gene. The CDR3 consists of 15 residues. Trimming stripped 0 bases from V and 0 bases from J, with 9 bases between. The V gene's germline CDR1 is DFQATT and CDR2 SNEGSKA (reference sequence). The CDR3 spells CSARDLASSYNEQFF. The CDR3 DNA sequence: TGCAGTGCTAGAGATTTGGCGAGCTCCTACAATGAGCAGTTCTTC.

The gene calls are TRBV18 and TRBJ2-1, with 7 bases aligning to TRBD1. The CDR3 runs to 17 residues. The trim removed 3 bases at V and 1 base at J, leaving 9 bases unmatched. The germline CDR1 and CDR2 sequences are KGHSH and LQKENI. The CDR3 sequence is CASSPPGQQFSYNEQFF. The CDR3 DNA sequence: TGTGCCAGCTCACCGCCGGGACAGCAATTTTCCTACAATGAGCAGTTCTTC.

The genes are TRBV6-6 and TRBJ1-1; unclear D gene. Germline CDR1 is MNHNY and CDR2 is SVGAGI (reference sequence). The CDR3 is 11 residues long. Deletions cut 4 bases from V and 7 bases from J, with 7 bases between. The CDR3 DNA reads TGTGCCAGCAGTTGGGGTTTTGAAGCTTTCTTT. Translated: CASSWGFEAFF.

This clonotype was recorded many times. The chain carries TRBV6-2 or TRBV6-3 and TRBJ2-1, with 9 bases identical to TRBD1. The CDR3 contains 16 residues. The junction had 7 bases not matched to a gene; V was cut back by 5 bases and J by 2 bases. Germline CDR1 and CDR2: MNHEY and SVGEGT. Written as DNA, the CDR3 is TGTGCCAGCAGTCCTTTCGGACAGGGGACCTACAATGAGCAGTTCTTC. Translated: CASSPFGQGTYNEQFF.

The chain is built from TRBV20-1 and TRBJ2-2; possible D gene TRBD1, 5 bases. Trimming took off 0 bases at V and 3 bases at J, with 8 bases between the two ends. The CDR3 loop spans 14 amino acids. The germline V gene has CDR1 DFQATT and CDR2 SNEGSKA (reference sequence). Here the CDR3 reads CSARDGRDTGELFF. The CDR3 DNA reads TGCAGTGCTAGAGATGGCAGGGACACCGGGGAGCTGTTTTTT.

This clonotype appeared many times. The chain employs TRBV28 and TRBJ2-5; unclear D gene. The length of the CDR3 is 13 residues. V was clipped by 5 bases and J by 9 bases, with 16 bases between them. CDR1 is MDHEN and CDR2 is SYDVKM in the germline V gene. CDR3 protein: CASSRTQDRAQYF. The CDR3 coding sequence is TGTGCCAGCAGTCGGACCCAAGATAGGGCCCAGTACTTC.

V and J are TRBV12-3 or TRBV12-4 and TRBJ2-7, with TRBD2 as a possible D gene (6 bases). V lost 5 bases to trimming and J lost 3 bases, with 8 bases between them. The CDR3 contains 12 residues. This chain's CDR3 is CASSPGSYEQYF. CDR3 nucleotide sequence: TGTGCCAGCAGTCCCGGGAGCTACGAGCAGTACTTC.

The chain joins TRBV28 to TRBJ1-3; 10 nucleotides match TRBD1. The J segment lost 7 bases and the V segment lost 5 bases, leaving 5 bases of the junction unmatched. The germline CDR1 and CDR2 sequences are MDHEN and SYDVKM. This CDR3 spans 14 amino acids. CDR3 bases: TGTGCCAGCAGTCGGGGACAGGGGACTAACACCATATATTTT. It yields the protein CASSRGQGTNTIYF. The variable domain in full, with the rest retrieved from reference TRBV28 and TRBJ1-3, is DVKVTQSSRYLVKRTGEKVFLECVQDMDHENMFWYRQDPGLGLRLIYFSYDVKMKEKGDIPEGYSVSREKKERFSLILESASTNQTSMYLCASSRGQGTNTIYFGEGSWLTVV.

The chain carries TRBV28 and TRBJ1-5; 10 bases match TRBD1. The CDR3 totals 17 residues. CDR1 MDHEN and CDR2 SYDVKM come from the germline V gene. The J segment lost 9 bases and the V segment lost 1 base, leaving 12 bases of the junction unmatched. The CDR3 sequence: CASSLFAQGQGSRPQHF. CDR3 in DNA: TGTGCCAGCAGTTTATTCGCCCAGGGACAGGGGAGTAGGCCCCAGCATTTT.